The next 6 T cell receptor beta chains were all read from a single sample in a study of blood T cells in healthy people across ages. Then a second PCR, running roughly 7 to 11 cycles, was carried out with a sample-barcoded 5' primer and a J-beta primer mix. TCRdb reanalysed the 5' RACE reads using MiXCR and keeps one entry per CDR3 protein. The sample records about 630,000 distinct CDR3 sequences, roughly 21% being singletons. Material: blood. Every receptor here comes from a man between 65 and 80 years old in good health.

The CDR3 reads CASSLDLWSRRHEQYF. CDR3 in DNA: TGTGCCAGCAGCTTAGATCTGTGGTCTAGGAGGCACGAGCAGTACTTC. The chain joins TRBV7-9 to TRBJ2-7, with D possibly TRBD2 on 5 matching bases. The CDR3 sequence is 16 residues long. CDR1 SEHNR and CDR2 FQNEAQ come from the germline V gene (reference sequence). V shed 1 base and J shed 5 bases, with 18 bases lying between them.

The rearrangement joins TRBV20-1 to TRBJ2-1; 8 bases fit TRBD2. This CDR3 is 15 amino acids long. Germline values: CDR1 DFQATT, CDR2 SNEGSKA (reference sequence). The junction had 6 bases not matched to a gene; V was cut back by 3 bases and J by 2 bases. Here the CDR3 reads CSASLGTRTYNEQFF. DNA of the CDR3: TGCAGTGCTAGCCTCGGGACTAGAACCTACAATGAGCAGTTCTTC.

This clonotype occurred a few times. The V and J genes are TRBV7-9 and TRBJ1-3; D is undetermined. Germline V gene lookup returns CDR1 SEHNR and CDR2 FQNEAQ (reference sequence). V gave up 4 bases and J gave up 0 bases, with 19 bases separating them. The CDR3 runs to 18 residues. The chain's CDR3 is CASSSPASPPGSGNTIYF. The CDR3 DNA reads TGTGCCAGCAGCTCTCCAGCCTCTCCTCCGGGCTCTGGAAACACCATATATTTT. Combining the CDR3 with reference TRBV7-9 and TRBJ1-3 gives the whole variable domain DTGVSQNPRHKITKRGQNVTFRCDPISEHNRLYWYRQTLGQGPEFLTYFQNEAQLEKSRLLSDRFSAERPKGSFSTLEIQRTEQGDSAMYLCASSSPASPPGSGNTIYFGEGSWLTVV.

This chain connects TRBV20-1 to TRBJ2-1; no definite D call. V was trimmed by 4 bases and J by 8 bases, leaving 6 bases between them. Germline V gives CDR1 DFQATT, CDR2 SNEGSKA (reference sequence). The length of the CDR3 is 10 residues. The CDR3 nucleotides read TGCAGTGCTATCAGAGATGAGCAGTTCTTC. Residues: CSAIRDEQFF.

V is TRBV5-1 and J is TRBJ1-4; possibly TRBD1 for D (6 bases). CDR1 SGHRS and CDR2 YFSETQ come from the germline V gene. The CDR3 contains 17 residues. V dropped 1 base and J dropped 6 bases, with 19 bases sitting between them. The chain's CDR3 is CASSLNPGGVIHEKLFF. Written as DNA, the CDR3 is TGCGCCAGCAGCTTGAACCCGGGGGGCGTCATCCATGAAAAACTGTTTTTT.

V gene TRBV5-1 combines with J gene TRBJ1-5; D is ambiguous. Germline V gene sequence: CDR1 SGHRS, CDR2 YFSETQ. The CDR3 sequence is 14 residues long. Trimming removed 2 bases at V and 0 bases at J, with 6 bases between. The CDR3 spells CASSFDGSNQPQHF. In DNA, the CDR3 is TGCGCCAGCAGCTTCGACGGTAGCAATCAGCCCCAGCATTTT.